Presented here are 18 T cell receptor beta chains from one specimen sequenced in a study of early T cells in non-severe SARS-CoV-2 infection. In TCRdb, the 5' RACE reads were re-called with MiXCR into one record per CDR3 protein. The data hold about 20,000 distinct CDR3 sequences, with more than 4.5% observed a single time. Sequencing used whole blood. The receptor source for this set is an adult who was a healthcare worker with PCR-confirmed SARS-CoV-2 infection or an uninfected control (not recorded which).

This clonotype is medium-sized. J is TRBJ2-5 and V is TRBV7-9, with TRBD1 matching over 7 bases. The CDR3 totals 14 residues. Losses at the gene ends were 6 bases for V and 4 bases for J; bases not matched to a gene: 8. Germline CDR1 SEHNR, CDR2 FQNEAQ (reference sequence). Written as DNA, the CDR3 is TGTGCCAGCAGTGCAGGGACAGCTGGAGAGACCCAGTACTTC. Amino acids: CASSAGTAGETQYF.

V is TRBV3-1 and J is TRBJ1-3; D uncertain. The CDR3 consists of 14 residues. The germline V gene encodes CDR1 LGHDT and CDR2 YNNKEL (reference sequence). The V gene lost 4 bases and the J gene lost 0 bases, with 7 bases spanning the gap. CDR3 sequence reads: CASSPTDSGNTIYF. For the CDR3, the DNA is TGTGCCAGCAGCCCGACGGACTCTGGAAACACCATATATTTT. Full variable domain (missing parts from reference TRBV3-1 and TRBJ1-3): DTAVSQTPKYLVTQMGNDKSIKCEQNLGHDTMYWYKQDSKKFLKIMFSYNNKELIINETVPNRFSPKSPDKAHLNLHINSLELGDSAVYFCASSPTDSGNTIYFGEGSWLTVV.

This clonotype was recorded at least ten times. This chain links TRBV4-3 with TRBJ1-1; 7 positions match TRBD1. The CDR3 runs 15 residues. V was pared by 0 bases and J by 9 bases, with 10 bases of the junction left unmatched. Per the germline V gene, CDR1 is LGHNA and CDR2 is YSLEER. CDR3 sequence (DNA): TGCGCCAGCAGCCAAGATCCGACCGACAGGGTTAAAGCTTTCTTT. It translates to CASSQDPTDRVKAFF.

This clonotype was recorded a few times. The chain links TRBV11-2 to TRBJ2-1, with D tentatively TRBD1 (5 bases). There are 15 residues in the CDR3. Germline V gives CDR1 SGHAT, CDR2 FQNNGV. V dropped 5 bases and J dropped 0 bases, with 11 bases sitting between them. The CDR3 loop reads CASSLRAYSYNEQFF. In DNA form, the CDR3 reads TGTGCCAGCAGCCTCAGGGCATACTCCTACAATGAGCAGTTCTTC. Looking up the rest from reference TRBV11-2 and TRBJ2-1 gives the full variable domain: EAGVAQSPRYKIIEKRQSVAFWCNPISGHATLYWYQQILGQGPKLLIQFQNNGVVDDSQLPKDRFSAERLKGVDSTLKIQPAKLEDSAVYLCASSLRAYSYNEQFFGPGTRLTVL.

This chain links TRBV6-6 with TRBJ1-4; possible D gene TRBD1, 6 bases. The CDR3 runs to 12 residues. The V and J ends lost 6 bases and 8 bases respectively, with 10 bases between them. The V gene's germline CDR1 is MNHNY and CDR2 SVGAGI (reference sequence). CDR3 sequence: CASRGGSEKLFF. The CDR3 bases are TGTGCCAGCAGAGGGGGGAGCGAAAAACTGTTTTTT.

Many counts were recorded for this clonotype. In DNA form, the CDR3 reads TGCAGCGTCGGGACATTCAGTAGCTCCTACGAGCAGTACTTC. It translates to CSVGTFSSSYEQYF. The gene calls are TRBV29-1 and TRBJ2-7, with a possible D match to TRBD1 (6 bases). The V gene lost 6 bases and the J gene lost 0 bases, with 15 bases spanning the gap. CDR1 is SQVTM, CDR2 ANQGSEA, per germline. The CDR3 runs 14 residues.

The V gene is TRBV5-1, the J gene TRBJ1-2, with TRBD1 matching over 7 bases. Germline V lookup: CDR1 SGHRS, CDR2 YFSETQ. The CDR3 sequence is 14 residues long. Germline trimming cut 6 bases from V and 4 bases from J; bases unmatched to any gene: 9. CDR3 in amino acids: CASTPLTGSYGYTF. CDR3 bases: TGCGCCAGCACCCCACTGACAGGGAGCTATGGCTACACCTTC.

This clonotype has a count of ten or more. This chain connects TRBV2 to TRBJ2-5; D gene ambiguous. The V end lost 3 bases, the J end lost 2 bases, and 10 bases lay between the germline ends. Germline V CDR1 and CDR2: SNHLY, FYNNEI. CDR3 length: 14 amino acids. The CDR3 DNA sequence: TGTGCCAGCAGTGAGCGGCAACATCAAGAGACCCAGTACTTC. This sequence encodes CASSERQHQETQYF.

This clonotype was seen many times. CDR3 region: CASRSGLADYNEQFF. Written as DNA, the CDR3 is TGCGCCAGCAGGTCCGGACTAGCGGACTACAATGAGCAGTTCTTC. The rearrangement links TRBV10-1 to TRBJ2-1; TRBD2 agrees at 10 bases. Per germline, CDR1 WNHNN and CDR2 SYGVQD (reference sequence). The CDR3 totals 15 residues. V trimming: 6 bases; J trimming: 3 bases; junction bases outside the gene matches: 5.

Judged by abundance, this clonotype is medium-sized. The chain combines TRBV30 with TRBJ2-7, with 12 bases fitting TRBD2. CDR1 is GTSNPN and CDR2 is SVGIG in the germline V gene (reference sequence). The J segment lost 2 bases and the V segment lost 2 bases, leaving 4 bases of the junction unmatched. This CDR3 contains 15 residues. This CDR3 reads CAWSSSGRVPYEQYF. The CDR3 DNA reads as TGTGCCTGGAGTTCTAGCGGGAGGGTGCCCTACGAGCAGTACTTC.

The CDR3 sequence is CASSLALGSEQFF. CDR3 DNA: TGTGCCAGCAGCTTAGCTTTGGGGAGTGAGCAGTTCTTC. This chain uses TRBV7-9 with TRBJ2-1; the D gene is possibly TRBD2 (5 bases). V lost 0 bases to trimming and J lost 9 bases, with 9 bases between them. The germline gives CDR1 SEHNR, CDR2 FQNEAQ (reference sequence). There are 13 residues in the CDR3.

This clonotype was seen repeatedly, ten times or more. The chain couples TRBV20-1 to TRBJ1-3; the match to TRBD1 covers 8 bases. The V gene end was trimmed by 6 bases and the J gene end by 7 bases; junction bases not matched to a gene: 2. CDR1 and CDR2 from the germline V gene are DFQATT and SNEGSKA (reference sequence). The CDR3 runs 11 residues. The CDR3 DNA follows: TGCAGTGCAAGGACAGGGAACACCATATATTTT. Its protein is CSARTGNTIYF.

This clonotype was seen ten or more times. The CDR3 DNA reads as TGTGCCAGCAGTCAGGGAGTGAGTCAGCCCCAGCATTTT. This gives the protein CASSQGVSQPQHF. The rearrangement links TRBV6-5 to TRBJ1-5; a possible D gene is TRBD1 (5 bases). There are 13 residues in the CDR3. With 5 bases removed from V and 6 bases from J, the gap between germline ends came to 11 bases. Germline V gene data show CDR1 as MNHEY and CDR2 as SVGAGI.

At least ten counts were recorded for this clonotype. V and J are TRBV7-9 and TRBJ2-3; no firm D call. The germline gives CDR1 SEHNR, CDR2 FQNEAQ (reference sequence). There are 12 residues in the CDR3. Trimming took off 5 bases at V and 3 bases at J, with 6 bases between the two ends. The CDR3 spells CASSPQTDTQYF. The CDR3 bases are TGTGCCAGCAGCCCCCAGACAGATACGCAGTATTTT.

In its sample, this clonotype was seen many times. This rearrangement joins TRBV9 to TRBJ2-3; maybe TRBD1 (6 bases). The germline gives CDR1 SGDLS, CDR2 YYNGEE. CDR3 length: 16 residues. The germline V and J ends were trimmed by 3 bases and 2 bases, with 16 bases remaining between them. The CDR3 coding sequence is TGTGCCAGCAGCGGCGAGGTCCGGGACAACACAGATACGCAGTATTTT. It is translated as CASSGEVRDNTDTQYF.

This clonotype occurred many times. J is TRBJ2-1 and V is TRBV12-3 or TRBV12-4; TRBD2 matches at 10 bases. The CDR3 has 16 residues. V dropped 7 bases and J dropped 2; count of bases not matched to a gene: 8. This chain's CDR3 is CASTFQSGGAYNEQFF. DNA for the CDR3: TGTGCCAGCACTTTTCAAAGCGGGGGGGCCTACAATGAGCAGTTCTTC.

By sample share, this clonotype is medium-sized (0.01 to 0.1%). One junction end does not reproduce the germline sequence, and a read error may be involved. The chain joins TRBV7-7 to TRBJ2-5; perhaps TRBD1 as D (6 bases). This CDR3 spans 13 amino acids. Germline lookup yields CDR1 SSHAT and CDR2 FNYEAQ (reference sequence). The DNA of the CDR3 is TGTGCTAGCAGCTTTCGACAGGAGCAACCCCAGTACTTC. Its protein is CASSFRQEQPQYF.

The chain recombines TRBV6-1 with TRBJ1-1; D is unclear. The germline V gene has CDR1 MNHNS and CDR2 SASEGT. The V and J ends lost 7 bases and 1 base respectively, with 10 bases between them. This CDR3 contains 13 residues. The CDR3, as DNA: TGTGCCAGCAAGAGGTTAGAGAACACTGAAGCTTTCTTT. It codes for CASKRLENTEAFF.